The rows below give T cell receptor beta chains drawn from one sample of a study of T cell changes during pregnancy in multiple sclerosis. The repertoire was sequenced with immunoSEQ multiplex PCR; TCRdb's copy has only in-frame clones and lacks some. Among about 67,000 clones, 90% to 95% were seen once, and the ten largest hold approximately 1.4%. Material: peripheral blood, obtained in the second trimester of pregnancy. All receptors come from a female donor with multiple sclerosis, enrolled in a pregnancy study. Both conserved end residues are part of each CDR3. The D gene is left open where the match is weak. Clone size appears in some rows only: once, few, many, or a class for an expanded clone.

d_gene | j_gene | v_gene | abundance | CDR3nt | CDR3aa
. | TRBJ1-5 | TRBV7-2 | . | TGTGCCAGCAGCTTTAGGGCCGGCGGGGATCAGCCCCAGCATTTT | CASSFRAGGDQPQHF
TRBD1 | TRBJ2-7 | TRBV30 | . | TGTGCCTGGAGTGGACAGGGGCTGGCCAACAACGAGCAGTACTTC | CAWSGQGLANNEQYF
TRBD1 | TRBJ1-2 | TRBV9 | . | TGTGCCAGCAGCCCGACAGGGAACGTTGGCTACACCTTC | CASSPTGNVGYTF
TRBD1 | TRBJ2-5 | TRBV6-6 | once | TGTGCCAGCAGTCCACCGGGACAGGGCAAAGAGACCCAGTACTTC | CASSPPGQGKETQYF
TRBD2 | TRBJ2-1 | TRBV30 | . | TGTGCCTGGAGTGTATCGCGGACTAGCGGGAGAGGCGAGCAGTTCTTC | CAWSVSRTSGRGEQFF
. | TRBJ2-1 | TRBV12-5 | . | TGTGCTAGTGGTCCCGACTCGGGATCCTACAATGAGCAGTTCTTC | CASGPDSGSYNEQFF
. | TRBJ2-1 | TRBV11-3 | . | TGTGCCAGCAGCCAGGGCCTCTACAATGAGCAGTTCTTC | CASSQGLYNEQFF
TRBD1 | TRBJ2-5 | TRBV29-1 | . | TGCAGCGTTCGCCGACAGGGCCAAGAGACCCAGTACTTC | CSVRRQGQETQYF
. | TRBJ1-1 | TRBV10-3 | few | TGTGCCATTCAGGGGCAGAACACTGAAGCTTTCTTT | CAIQGQNTEAFF
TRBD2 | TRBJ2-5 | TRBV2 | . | TGTGCCAGCAGGGAGACTAGCGGGAGGGAGACCCAGTACTTC | CASRETSGRETQYF
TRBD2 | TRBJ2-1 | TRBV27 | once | TGTGCCAGCAGAGTTGCGGGAGTCCTCCCTCGAAATGAGCAGTTCTTC | CASRVAGVLPRNEQFF
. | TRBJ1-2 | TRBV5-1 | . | TGCGCCAGCAGCTTGGCTCGGAGCTATGGCTACACCTTC | CASSLARSYGYTF
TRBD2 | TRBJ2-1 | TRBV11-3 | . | TGTGCCAGCAGCTTAGATCAGGCCGGGACTAGCTATCTCGGCAACAATGAGCAGTTCTTC | CASSLDQAGTSYLGNNEQFF
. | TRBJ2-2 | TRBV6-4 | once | TGTGCCAGCCCCGCCGGGGAGCTGTTTTTT | CASPAGELFF
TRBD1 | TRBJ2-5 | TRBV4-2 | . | TGTGCCAGCAGCCAAGGGCCACAGGGGGCAGAGACCCAGTACTTC | CASSQGPQGAETQYF
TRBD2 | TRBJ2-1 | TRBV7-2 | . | TGTGCCAGCAGCTTAGGCCTAGCGGGAGGCGCTGAGCAGTTCTTC | CASSLGLAGGAEQFF
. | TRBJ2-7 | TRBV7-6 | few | TGTGCCAGCAGCTTGGCTAGCTCCTACGAGCAGTACTTC | CASSLASSYEQYF
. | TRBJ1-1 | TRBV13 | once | TGTGCCAGCAGCCCTACGGGGACTACCTCAATGGACACTGAAGCTTTCTTT | CASSPTGTTSMDTEAFF
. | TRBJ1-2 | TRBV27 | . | TGTGCCAGCAGTTTACAGGGCAACTATGGCTACACCTTC | CASSLQGNYGYTF
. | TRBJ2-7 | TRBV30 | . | TGTGCCTGGAGTCCTTCAAAAGGACTTCTCGGCGAGCAGTACTTC | CAWSPSKGLLGEQYF
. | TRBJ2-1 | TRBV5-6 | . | TGTGCCAGCGAGATTTGGAGATTCAATGAGCAGTTCTTC | CASEIWRFNEQFF
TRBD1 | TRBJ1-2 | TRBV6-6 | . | TGTGCCAGCAGTTACTCGGACAGGGACTATGGCTACACCTTC | CASSYSDRDYGYTF
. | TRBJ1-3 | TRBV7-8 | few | TGTGCCAGCAGCCGTTCCTACAGTCTGGCCGGAAACACCATATATTTT | CASSRSYSLAGNTIYF
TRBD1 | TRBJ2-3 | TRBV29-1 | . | TGCAGCGTGGGCGGGACAGGGGTTTCAGATACGCAGTATTTT | CSVGGTGVSDTQYF
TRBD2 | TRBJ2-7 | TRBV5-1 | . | TGCGCCAGCAGAAGCCCTGGGGGGGTCCTTAACGAGCAGTACTTC | CASRSPGGVLNEQYF
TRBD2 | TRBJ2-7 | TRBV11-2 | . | TGTGCCAGCAGCTTATATGGGGGGGGAGGCGAGCAGTACTTC | CASSLYGGGGEQYF
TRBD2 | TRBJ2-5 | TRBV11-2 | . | TGTGCCAGCAGTCGACAGAGCGGGAGGGCAGAGACCCAGTACTTC | CASSRQSGRAETQYF
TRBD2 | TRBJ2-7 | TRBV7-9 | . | TGTGCCAGCAGCGAAACACCGGGACTAGGCCTTTACGAGCAGTACTTC | CASSETPGLGLYEQYF
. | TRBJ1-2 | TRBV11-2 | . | TGTGCCAGCAGCTTAACGGACAGACCCTTGAATGATGGCTACACCTTC | CASSLTDRPLNDGYTF
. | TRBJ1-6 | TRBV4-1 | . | TGCGCCAGCAGCCTTGACCCCAGGGGAAGCTCACCCCTCCACTTT | CASSLDPRGSSPLHF
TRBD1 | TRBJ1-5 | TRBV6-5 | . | TGTGCCAGCAATTACTCCGGGACAGGGAACAATCAGCCCCAGCATTTT | CASNYSGTGNNQPQHF
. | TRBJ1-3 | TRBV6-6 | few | TGTGCCAGCAGGTCATTTAGCTCTGGAAACACCATATATTTT | CASRSFSSGNTIYF
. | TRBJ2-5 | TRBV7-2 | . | TGTGCCAGCAGCTTAGATTGGTCAGGGGAAGAGACCCAGTACTTC | CASSLDWSGEETQYF
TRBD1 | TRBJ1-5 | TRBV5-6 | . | TGTGCCAGCAGTTTTGGACAGGGGGCTCAGCCCCAGCATTTT | CASSFGQGAQPQHF
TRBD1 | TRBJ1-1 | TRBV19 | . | TGTGCCAGTAGGATACAGGGGGCGGAGAGCACTGAAGCTTTCTTT | CASRIQGAESTEAFF
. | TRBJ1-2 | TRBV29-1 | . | TGCAGCGTTGAAAAAACAGAAAGAAATGGCTACACCTTC | CSVEKTERNGYTF
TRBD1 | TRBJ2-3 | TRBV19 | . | TGTGCCAGTAGTATCCGCGGACAGGACGCCACAGATACGCAGTATTTT | CASSIRGQDATDTQYF
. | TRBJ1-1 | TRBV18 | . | TGTGCCAGCTCACCATCAGGGGCGAGAAACACTGAAGCTTTCTTT | CASSPSGARNTEAFF
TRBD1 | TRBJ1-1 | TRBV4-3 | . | TGCGCCAGCAGCCCTCTCCAGGGGGCCGCCACTGAAGCTTTCTTT | CASSPLQGAATEAFF
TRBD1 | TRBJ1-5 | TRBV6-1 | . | TGTGCCAGCAGTAGACAGGGGGCTAGCAATCAGCCCCAGCATTTT | CASSRQGASNQPQHF
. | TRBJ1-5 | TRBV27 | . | TGTGCCAGCAGTTTATGGTCAGGCAATCAGCCCCAGCATTTT | CASSLWSGNQPQHF
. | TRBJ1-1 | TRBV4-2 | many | TGTGCCAGCAGCCAAGATCGCAGGATTTTTGCTTTCTTT | CASSQDRRIFAFF
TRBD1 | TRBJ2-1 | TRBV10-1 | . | TGCGCCAGCAATGCCGGGACAGGATACAATGAGCAGTTCTTC | CASNAGTGYNEQFF
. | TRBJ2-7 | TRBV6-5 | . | TGTGCCAGCAGTGTTAGCTACGAGCAGTACTTC | CASSVSYEQYF
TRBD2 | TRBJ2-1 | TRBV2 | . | TGTGCCAGCAGTGATTCGGAACTAGCGGGTGGCAATGAGCAGTTCTTC | CASSDSELAGGNEQFF
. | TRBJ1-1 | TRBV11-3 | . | TGTGCCAGCAGTGACCCGGTCCGAGGCACTGAAGCTTTCTTT | CASSDPVRGTEAFF
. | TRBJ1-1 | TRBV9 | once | TGTGCCAGCAGCCGAGATACTGAAGCTTTCTTT | CASSRDTEAFF
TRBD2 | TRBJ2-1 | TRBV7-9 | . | TGTGCCAGCAGCTCGGGCGGGGGGGCATTTGAGCAGTTCTTC | CASSSGGGAFEQFF